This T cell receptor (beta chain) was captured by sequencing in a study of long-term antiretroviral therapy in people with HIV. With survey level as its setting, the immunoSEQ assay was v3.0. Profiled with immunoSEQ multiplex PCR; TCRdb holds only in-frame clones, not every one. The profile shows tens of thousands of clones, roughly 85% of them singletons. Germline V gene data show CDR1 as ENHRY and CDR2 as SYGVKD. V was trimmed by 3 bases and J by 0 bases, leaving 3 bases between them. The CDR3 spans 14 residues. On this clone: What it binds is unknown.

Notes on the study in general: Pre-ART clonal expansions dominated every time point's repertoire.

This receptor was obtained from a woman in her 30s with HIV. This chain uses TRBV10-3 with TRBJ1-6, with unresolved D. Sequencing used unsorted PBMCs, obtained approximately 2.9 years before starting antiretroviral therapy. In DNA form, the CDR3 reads TGTGCCATCAGTGACTTCTCCTATAATTCACCCCTCCACTTT. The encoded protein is CAISDFSYNSPLHF.